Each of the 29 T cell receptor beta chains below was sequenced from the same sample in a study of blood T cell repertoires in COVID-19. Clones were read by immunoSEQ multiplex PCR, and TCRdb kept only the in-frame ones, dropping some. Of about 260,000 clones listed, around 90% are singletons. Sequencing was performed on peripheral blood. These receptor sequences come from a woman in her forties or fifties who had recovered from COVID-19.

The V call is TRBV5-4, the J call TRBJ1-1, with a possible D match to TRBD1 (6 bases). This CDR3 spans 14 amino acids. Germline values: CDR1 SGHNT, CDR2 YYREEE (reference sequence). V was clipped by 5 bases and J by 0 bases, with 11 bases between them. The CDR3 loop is CASRRWDMNTEAFF. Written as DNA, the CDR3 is TGTGCCAGCAGGAGATGGGACATGAACACTGAAGCTTTCTTT.

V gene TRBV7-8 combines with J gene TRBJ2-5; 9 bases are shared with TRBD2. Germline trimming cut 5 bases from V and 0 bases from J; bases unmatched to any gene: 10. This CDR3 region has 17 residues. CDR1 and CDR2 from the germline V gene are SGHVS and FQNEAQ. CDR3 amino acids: CASSQISGGGYQETQYF. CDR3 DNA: TGTGCCAGCAGCCAGATTAGCGGGGGAGGGTACCAAGAGACCCAGTACTTC.

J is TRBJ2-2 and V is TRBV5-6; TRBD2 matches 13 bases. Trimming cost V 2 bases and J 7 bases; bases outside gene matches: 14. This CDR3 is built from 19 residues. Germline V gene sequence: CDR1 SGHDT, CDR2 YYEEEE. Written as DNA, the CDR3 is TGTGCCAGCAGCTTCGGGGGCCTACGGACTAGCGGGAGTAACGGGGAGCTGTTTTTT. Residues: CASSFGGLRTSGSNGELFF.

CDR3 DNA: TGCGCCAGCAGCTCCGGACAGTTTGCAACTAATGAAAAACTGTTTTTT. The encoded protein is CASSSGQFATNEKLFF. The V and J genes are TRBV5-1 and TRBJ1-4; the D gene is possibly TRBD1 (6 bases). The CDR3 runs to 16 residues. V lost 3 bases and J lost 0, with 12 bases in between. The germline CDR1 and CDR2 sequences are SGHRS and YFSETQ.

The CDR3 sequence is CASSSKQGEFAGELFF. Here the CDR3 DNA reads TGTGCCAGCAGCTCCAAACAGGGAGAATTCGCCGGGGAGCTGTTTTTT. V gene TRBV13 combines with J gene TRBJ2-2; possibly TRBD1 for D (6 bases). The V end lost 4 bases, the J end lost 6 bases, and 18 bases lay between the germline ends. This CDR3 contains 16 residues. In germline, CDR1 is PRHDT, CDR2 FYEKMQ (reference sequence).

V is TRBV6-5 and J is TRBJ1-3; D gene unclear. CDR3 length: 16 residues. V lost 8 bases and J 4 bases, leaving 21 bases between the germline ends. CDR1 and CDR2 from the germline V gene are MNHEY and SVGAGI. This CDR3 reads CASRFPGPITGNTIYF. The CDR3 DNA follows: TGTGCCAGCCGTTTCCCAGGTCCTATTACCGGAAACACCATATATTTT.

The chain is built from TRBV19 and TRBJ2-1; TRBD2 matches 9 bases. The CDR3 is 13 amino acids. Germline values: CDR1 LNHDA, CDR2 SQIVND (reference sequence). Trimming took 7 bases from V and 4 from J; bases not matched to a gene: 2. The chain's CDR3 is CASNSGGYNEQFF. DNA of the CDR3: TGTGCCAGTAACAGCGGGGGGTACAATGAGCAGTTCTTC.

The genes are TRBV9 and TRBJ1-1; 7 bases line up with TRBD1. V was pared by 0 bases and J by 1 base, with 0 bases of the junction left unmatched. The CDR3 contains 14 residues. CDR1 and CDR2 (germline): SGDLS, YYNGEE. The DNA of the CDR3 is TGTGCCAGCAGCGTAGCAGGGGGGAACACTGAAGCTTTCTTT. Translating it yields CASSVAGGNTEAFF. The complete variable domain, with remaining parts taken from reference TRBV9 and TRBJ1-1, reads DSGVTQTPKHLITATGQRVTLRCSPRSGDLSVYWYQQSLDQGLQFLIQYYNGEERAKGNILERFSAQQFPDLHSELNLSSLELGDSALYFCASSVAGGNTEAFFGQGTRLTVV.

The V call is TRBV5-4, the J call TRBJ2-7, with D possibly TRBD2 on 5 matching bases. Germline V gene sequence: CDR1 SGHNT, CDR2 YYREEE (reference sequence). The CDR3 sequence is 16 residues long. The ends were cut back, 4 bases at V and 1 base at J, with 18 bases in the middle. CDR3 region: CASSPGRLAKSYEQYF. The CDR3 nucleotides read TGTGCCAGCAGCCCCGGGCGGCTAGCTAAATCCTACGAGCAGTACTTC.

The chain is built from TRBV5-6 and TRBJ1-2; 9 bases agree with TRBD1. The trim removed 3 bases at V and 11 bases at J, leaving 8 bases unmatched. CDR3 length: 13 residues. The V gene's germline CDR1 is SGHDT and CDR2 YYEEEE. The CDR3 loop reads CASSYRDRVLYTF. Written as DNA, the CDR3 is TGTGCCAGCAGCTACCGGGACAGGGTACTTTACACCTTC.

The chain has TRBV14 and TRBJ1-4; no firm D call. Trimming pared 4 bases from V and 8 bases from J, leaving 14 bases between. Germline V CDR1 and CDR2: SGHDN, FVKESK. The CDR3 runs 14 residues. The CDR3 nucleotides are TGTGCCAGCAGCCCTTTGGAAAGGGAGGAAAAACTGTTTTTT. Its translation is CASSPLEREEKLFF.

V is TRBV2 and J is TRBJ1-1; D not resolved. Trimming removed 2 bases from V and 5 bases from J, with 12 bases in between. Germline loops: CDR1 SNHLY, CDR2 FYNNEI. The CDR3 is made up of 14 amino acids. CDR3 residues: CASSEQTGKTEAFF. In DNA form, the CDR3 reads TGTGCCAGCAGTGAACAAACCGGGAAGACTGAAGCTTTCTTT.

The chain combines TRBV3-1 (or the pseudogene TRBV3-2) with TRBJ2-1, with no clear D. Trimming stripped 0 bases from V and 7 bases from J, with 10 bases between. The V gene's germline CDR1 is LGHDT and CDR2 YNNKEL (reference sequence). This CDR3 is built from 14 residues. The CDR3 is CASSQEPRSNEQFF. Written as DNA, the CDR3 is TGTGCCAGCAGCCAAGAACCGAGGAGTAATGAGCAGTTCTTC.

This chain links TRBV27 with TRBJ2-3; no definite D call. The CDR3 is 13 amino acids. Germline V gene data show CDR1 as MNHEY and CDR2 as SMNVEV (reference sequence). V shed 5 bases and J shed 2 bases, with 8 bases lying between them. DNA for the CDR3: TGTGCCAGCAGTCTGCAGTACACAGATACGCAGTATTTT. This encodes CASSLQYTDTQYF.

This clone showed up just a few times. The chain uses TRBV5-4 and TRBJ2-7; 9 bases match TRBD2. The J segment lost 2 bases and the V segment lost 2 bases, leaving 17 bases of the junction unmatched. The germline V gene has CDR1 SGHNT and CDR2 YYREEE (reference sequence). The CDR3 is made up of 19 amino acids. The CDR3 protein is CASSLVVLAGPHLTYEQYF. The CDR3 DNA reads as TGTGCCAGCAGCTTAGTTGTGCTAGCGGGGCCTCACTTAACCTACGAGCAGTACTTC.

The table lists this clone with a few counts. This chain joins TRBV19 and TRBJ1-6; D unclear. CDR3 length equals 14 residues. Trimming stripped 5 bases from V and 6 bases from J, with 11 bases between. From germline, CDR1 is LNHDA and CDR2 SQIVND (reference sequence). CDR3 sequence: CASSLGLLNSPLHF. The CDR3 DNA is TGTGCCAGTAGTTTGGGCCTTCTTAATTCACCCCTCCACTTT. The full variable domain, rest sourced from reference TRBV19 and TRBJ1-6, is DGGITQSPKYLFRKEGQNVTLSCEQNLNHDAMYWYRQDPGQGLRLIYYSQIVNDFQKGDIAEGYSVSREKKESFPLTVTSAQKNPTAFYLCASSLGLLNSPLHFGNGTRLTVT.

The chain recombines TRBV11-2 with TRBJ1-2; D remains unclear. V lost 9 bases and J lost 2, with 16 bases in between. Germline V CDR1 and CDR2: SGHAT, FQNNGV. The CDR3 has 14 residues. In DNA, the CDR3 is TGTGCCAGTACGAGAGGGTCTCTAAACTATGGCTACACCTTC. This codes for CASTRGSLNYGYTF.

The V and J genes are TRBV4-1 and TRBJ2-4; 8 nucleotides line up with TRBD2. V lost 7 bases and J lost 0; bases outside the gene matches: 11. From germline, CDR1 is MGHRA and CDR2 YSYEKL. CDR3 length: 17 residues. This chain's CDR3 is CASTPGLAEGAKNIQYF. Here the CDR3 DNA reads TGCGCCAGCACCCCCGGACTAGCCGAAGGAGCCAAAAACATTCAGTACTTC.

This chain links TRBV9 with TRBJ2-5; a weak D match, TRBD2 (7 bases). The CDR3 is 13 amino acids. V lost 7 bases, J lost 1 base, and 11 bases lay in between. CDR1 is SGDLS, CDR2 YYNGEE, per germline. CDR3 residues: CASSGGPQETQYF. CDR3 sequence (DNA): TGTGCCAGCTCCGGGGGGCCCCAAGAGACCCAGTACTTC.

CDR3 nucleotide sequence: TGTGCCAGCACCCCGGGGGAGCGGGAGAGCGTGCAGTACTTC. Amino acid sequence: CASTPGERESVQYF. The V gene is TRBV6-5, the J gene TRBJ2-7, with 8 bases lining up with TRBD2. Germline V gives CDR1 MNHEY, CDR2 SVGAGI. The CDR3 extends over 14 amino acids. V was pared by 7 bases and J by 9 bases, with 14 bases of the junction left unmatched.

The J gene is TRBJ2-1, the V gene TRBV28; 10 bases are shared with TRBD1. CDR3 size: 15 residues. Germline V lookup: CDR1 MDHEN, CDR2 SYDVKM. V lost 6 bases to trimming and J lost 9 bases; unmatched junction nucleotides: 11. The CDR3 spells CASRLDRGLNREQFF. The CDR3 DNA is TGTGCCAGCAGACTGGACAGGGGGTTGAATCGTGAGCAGTTCTTC.

CDR3 sequence reads: CASSRGSGNTIYF. In nucleotides, the CDR3 is TGTGCCAGTAGCAGGGGCTCTGGAAACACCATATATTTT. J is TRBJ1-3 and V is TRBV19; D possibly corresponds to TRBD1 (6 bases). Germline CDR1 reads LNHDA; CDR2 reads SQIVND (reference sequence). V lost 6 bases and J 0 bases, leaving 6 bases between the germline ends. This CDR3 is built from 13 residues.

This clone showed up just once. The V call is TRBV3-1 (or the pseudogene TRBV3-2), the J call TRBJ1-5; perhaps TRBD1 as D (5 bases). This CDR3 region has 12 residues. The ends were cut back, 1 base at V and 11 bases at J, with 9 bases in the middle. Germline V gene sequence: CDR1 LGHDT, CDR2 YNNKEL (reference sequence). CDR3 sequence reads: CASSQGEGAQHF. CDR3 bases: TGTGCCAGCAGCCAAGGGGAAGGGGCCCAGCATTTT.

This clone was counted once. The CDR3 bases are TGTGCCAGCAGTCAAACCGGGACAGGGTTCAACGAGCAGTACTTC. It encodes CASSQTGTGFNEQYF. This chain uses TRBV3-1 (or the pseudogene TRBV3-2) with TRBJ2-7, with TRBD1 identical over 9 bases. Germline CDR1 and CDR2: LGHDT and YNNKEL (reference sequence). After removal of 6 bases from V and 5 bases from J, the junction contained 11 bases not matched to a gene. There are 15 residues in the CDR3.

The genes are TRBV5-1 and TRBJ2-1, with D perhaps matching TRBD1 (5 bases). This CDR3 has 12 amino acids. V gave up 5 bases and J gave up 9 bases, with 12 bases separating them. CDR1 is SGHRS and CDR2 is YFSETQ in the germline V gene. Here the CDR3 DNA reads TGCGCCAGCAGACCAGAAGGGGCTGAGCAGTTCTTC. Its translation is CASRPEGAEQFF.

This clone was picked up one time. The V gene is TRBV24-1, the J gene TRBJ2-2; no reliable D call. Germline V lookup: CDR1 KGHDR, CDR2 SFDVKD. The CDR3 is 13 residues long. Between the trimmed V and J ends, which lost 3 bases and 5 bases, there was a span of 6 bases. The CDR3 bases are TGTGCCACCAGTGATCTAGGTACCGGGGAGCTGTTTTTT. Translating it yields CATSDLGTGELFF.

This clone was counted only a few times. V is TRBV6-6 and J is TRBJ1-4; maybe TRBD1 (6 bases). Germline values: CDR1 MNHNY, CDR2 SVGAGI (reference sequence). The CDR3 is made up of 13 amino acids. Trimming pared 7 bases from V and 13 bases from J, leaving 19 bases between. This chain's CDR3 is CASTLGQNYRLFF. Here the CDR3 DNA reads TGTGCCAGCACCCTTGGACAGAATTATAGACTGTTTTTT.

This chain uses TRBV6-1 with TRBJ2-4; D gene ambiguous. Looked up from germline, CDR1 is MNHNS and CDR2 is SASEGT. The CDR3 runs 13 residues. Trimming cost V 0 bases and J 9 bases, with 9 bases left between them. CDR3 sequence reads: CASSEAAAVIQYF. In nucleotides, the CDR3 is TGTGCCAGCAGTGAAGCCGCGGCGGTCATTCAGTACTTC.

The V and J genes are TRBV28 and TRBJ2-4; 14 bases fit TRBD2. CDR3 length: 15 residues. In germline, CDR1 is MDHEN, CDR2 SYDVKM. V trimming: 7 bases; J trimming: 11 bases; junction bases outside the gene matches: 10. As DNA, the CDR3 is TGTGCCAGCACGGGACTAGCGGGAGAATGGGTCGTTCAGTACTTC. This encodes CASTGLAGEWVVQYF.